This record covers a single TCR beta chain. Only in-frame clones appear in the TCRdb table, and some are missing; sequencing was by immunoSEQ multiplex PCR. The profile covers roughly 330,000 clones, with approximately 88% appearing a single time and around 5% taken by the ten largest. The data were taken from a study of blood T cell repertoires in COVID-19. Overall study context: COVID-19 samples collected from the United States, Italy and Spain covered acute and convalescent phases.

The length of the CDR3 is 14 residues. Trimming took off 5 bases at V and 0 bases at J, with 8 bases between the two ends. Germline V gives CDR1 SGHAT, CDR2 FQNNGV. The TCR was taken from a man aged 25 to 40 who had recovered from COVID-19. The chain couples TRBV11-2 to TRBJ1-3; a weak D match, TRBD1 (6 bases). Sequencing input: PBMCs or T cells enriched from blood (not recorded which). This CDR3 is CASSPTGSGNTIYF. The CDR3 coding sequence is TGTGCCAGCAGCCCGACAGGCTCTGGAAACACCATATATTTT.